The 2 T cell receptor beta chains listed next were all sequenced from one sample in a study of blood T cells in healthy people across ages. Sample-barcoded 5' priming and a J-beta primer mix drove a second PCR of roughly 7 to 11 cycles. TCRdb used MiXCR to reprocess the 5' RACE reads, holding one entry per CDR3 protein. The table has 1.5 million to 2 million distinct CDR3 sequences, 30% to 40% seen once. The sequenced sample consisted of blood. These receptors all stem from a woman aged 30 to 39 in good health.

The sample holds a few counts of this clonotype. The V call is TRBV20-1, the J call TRBJ2-7, with D possibly matching TRBD2 (7 bases). This CDR3 comprises 15 residues. Trimming took off 3 bases at V and 7 bases at J, with 22 bases between the two ends. CDR1 and CDR2 (germline): DFQATT, SNEGSKA (reference sequence). The CDR3 bases are TGCAGTGCTAGGAGGGGGGGCCTAGAATATGCGGAGCAGTACTTC. Protein product: CSARRGGLEYAEQYF.

The rearrangement uses TRBV6-5 and TRBJ2-6; D gene uncertain. CDR3 length equals 14 residues. Germline values: CDR1 MNHEY, CDR2 SVGAGI. The V end lost 6 bases, the J end lost 1 base, and 7 bases lay between the germline ends. CDR3 nucleotide sequence: TGTGCCAGCAGAAAAGGGTCTGGGGCCAACGTCCTGACTTTC. Its protein is CASRKGSGANVLTF.